One and the same sample provided the 28 T cell receptor beta chains below, sequenced in a study of blood T cells in healthy people across ages (dated by TCRdb to the mid-2010s). The library relied on 5' RACE. The second PCR ran for roughly 6 to 11 cycles and used a J-beta primer mix along with a sample-barcoded 5' primer. In TCRdb, the public reads were trimmed at Q25 with fastp and aligned with MiXCR, with productive beta chains retained. Each entry is one CDR3 protein sequence, shown with its most common DNA and genes. The sample records 1.5 million to 2 million distinct CDR3 sequences, roughly two fifths of which are singletons. The ten largest account for under 25% of the sample. Sequenced: blood. The receptors originated from a human donor in good health.

The CDR3 bases are TGTGCCAGCAGCTTAGAAGCTCCCGGAGGGGAAGAGACCCAGTACTTC. It codes for CASSLEAPGGEETQYF. This chain uses TRBV11-1 with TRBJ2-5, with D possibly TRBD2 on 6 matching bases. CDR3 length: 16 residues. Germline V gives CDR1 SGHAT, CDR2 FQDESV (reference sequence). V lost 1 base to trimming and J lost 3 bases, with 15 bases between them.

This clonotype came up a few times. The chain joins TRBV20-1 to TRBJ2-5; tentative D call: TRBD1 (5 bases). Per the germline V gene, CDR1 is DFQATT and CDR2 is SNEGSKA (reference sequence). This CDR3 spans 14 amino acids. The V gene lost 2 bases and the J gene lost 7 bases, with 17 bases spanning the gap. The CDR3 coding sequence is TGCAGTGCTAGACTTGGGGCTTCGTTCGGGACCCAGTACTTC. It specifies CSARLGASFGTQYF.

The rearrangement uses TRBV7-9 and TRBJ2-3; TRBD2 aligns across 14 bases. Looked up from germline, CDR1 is SEHNR and CDR2 is FQNEAQ (reference sequence). The CDR3 is made up of 16 amino acids. The V and J ends lost 5 bases and 4 bases, in that order; junction bases with no gene match: 5. The CDR3 protein is CASSQGLAGVPDTQYF. The DNA of the CDR3 is TGTGCCAGCAGCCAGGGACTAGCGGGGGTGCCAGATACGCAGTATTTT.

With regard to this clonotype: A read error may account for a junction end that differs from germline. The chain has TRBV27 and TRBJ1-2; the D gene is possibly TRBD1 (5 bases). The CDR3 has 13 amino acids. The V gene's germline CDR1 is MNHEY and CDR2 SMNVEV (reference sequence). The CDR3 is CASGFGTGYGYTF. Here the CDR3 DNA reads TGTGCCAGCGGTTTTGGGACGGGCTATGGCTACACCTTC.

The chain employs TRBV6-6 and TRBJ1-2; 9 nucleotides line up with TRBD1. V shed 2 bases, J shed 2 bases, and the junction held 6 bases outside the gene matches. The CDR3 loop spans 16 amino acids. Germline lookup yields CDR1 MNHNY and CDR2 SVGAGI (reference sequence). This CDR3 reads CASSYITGGTNYGYTF. For the CDR3, the DNA is TGTGCCAGCAGTTACATTACAGGGGGCACCAACTATGGCTACACCTTC.

About this clonotype itself: This clone may be a read error of a much larger clone one base away. J is TRBJ2-7 and V is TRBV6-5; TRBD1 matches at 10 bases. J gave up 1 base and V 6 bases, and 3 bases lay outside the gene matches. The germline V gene has CDR1 MNHEY and CDR2 SVGAGI. The CDR3 sequence is 14 residues long. In DNA, the CDR3 is TGTGCCAGCAGGGCGGGACAGGGGTCCTACGAGCAGTACTTC. As protein: CASRAGQGSYEQYF.

The V gene is TRBV11-2, the J gene TRBJ1-2; TRBD1 aligns across 8 bases. CDR1 and CDR2 (germline): SGHAT, FQNNGV. This CDR3 region has 16 residues. V shed 5 bases, J shed 4 bases, and the junction held 12 bases outside the gene matches. As DNA, the CDR3 is TGTGCCAGCAGCCTATTGAGACAGGGGAGTATCTATGGCTACACCTTC. It encodes CASSLLRQGSIYGYTF.

J is TRBJ2-4 and V is TRBV20-1; D may correspond to TRBD1 or TRBD2 (5 bases each). Germline lookup yields CDR1 DFQATT and CDR2 SNEGSKA (reference sequence). This CDR3 contains 16 residues. V gave up 0 bases and J gave up 3 bases, with 15 bases separating them. The CDR3 spells CSARDLQARDKNIQYF. The CDR3 DNA sequence: TGCAGTGCTAGAGATTTACAGGCCCGGGACAAAAACATTCAGTACTTC.

The chain recombines TRBV10-3 with TRBJ2-3; 8 bases are a match to TRBD2. CDR3 length: 15 amino acids. CDR1 is ENHRY and CDR2 is SYGVKD in the germline V gene. Losses at the gene ends were 10 bases for V and 4 bases for J; bases not matched to a gene: 13. Here the CDR3 DNA reads TGTGCCACCAACCCTCGGCGCGGGGGGTCAGATACGCAGTATTTT. As protein: CATNPRRGGSDTQYF.

The chain carries TRBV29-1 and TRBJ2-3; D perhaps matches TRBD1 (6 bases). The CDR3 loop spans 13 amino acids. The germline V and J ends were trimmed by 6 bases and 2 bases, with 12 bases remaining between them. CDR1 and CDR2 from the germline V gene are SQVTM and ANQGSEA. CDR3 nucleotide sequence: TGCAGCGTGAATGGGGGCTACACAGATACGCAGTATTTT. Encoded protein: CSVNGGYTDTQYF.

The CDR3 DNA sequence: TGCGCCAGCAGCTCCCCTAGCGACGGTGAAGCTTTCTTT. Its protein product is CASSSPSDGEAFF. This chain joins TRBV5-1 and TRBJ1-1; D is unresolved. CDR3 length equals 13 residues. Germline V gene data show CDR1 as SGHRS and CDR2 as YFSETQ. Trimming left V 3 bases short and J 7 bases short, with 13 bases between.

This clonotype has only a few counts. This sequence joins TRBV7-2 and TRBJ2-7; TRBD1 matches at 7 bases. CDR3 size: 15 residues. The germline gives CDR1 SGHTA, CDR2 FQGNSA. The V segment lost 4 bases and the J segment 3 bases; nucleotides outside the gene matches: 9. The CDR3 is CASSSGQAKNYEQYF. CDR3 nucleotide sequence: TGTGCCAGCAGCTCCGGACAGGCTAAGAACTACGAGCAGTACTTC.

The chain couples TRBV7-9 to TRBJ2-7; TRBD2 agrees at 8 bases. Losses at the gene ends were 5 bases for V and 0 bases for J; bases not matched to a gene: 12. This CDR3 is 17 amino acids long. The germline gives CDR1 SEHNR, CDR2 FQNEAQ (reference sequence). Here the CDR3 DNA reads TGTGCCAGCAGCACCTGGGGCCCTAGCGGGCGCTCCTACGAGCAGTACTTC. Its protein is CASSTWGPSGRSYEQYF. The full variable domain, with the rest looked up from reference TRBV7-9 and TRBJ2-7, is DTGVSQNPRHKITKRGQNVTFRCDPISEHNRLYWYRQTLGQGPEFLTYFQNEAQLEKSRLLSDRFSAERPKGSFSTLEIQRTEQGDSAMYLCASSTWGPSGRSYEQYFGPGTRLTVT.

The genes are TRBV20-1 and TRBJ2-3, with a tentative D call TRBD2 (6 bases). Germline V gene data show CDR1 as DFQATT and CDR2 as SNEGSKA (reference sequence). V was shortened by 4 bases and J by 3 bases, with 14 bases between the two germline ends. The CDR3 is made up of 14 amino acids. The DNA of the CDR3 is TGCAGTGCTAAAGGCGGGGTCGGGACAGATACGCAGTATTTT. Its translation: CSAKGGVGTDTQYF.

V gene TRBV20-1 combines with J gene TRBJ1-1; D ambiguous. V lost 6 bases to trimming and J lost 0 bases, with 14 bases between them. Germline lookup yields CDR1 DFQATT and CDR2 SNEGSKA (reference sequence). The CDR3 loop spans 14 amino acids. This chain's CDR3 is CSAVSGNLNTEAFF. The CDR3 DNA is TGCAGTGCGGTTTCGGGGAACCTGAACACTGAAGCTTTCTTT.

V usage is TRBV12-3 or TRBV12-4 and J usage is TRBJ2-7, with D hard to call. The CDR3 runs 14 residues. The V end lost 3 bases, the J end lost 3 bases, and 12 bases lay between the germline ends. CDR3 DNA: TGTGCCAGCAGTTTGCCAGGTCCACGCTACGAGCAGTACTTC. This gives the protein CASSLPGPRYEQYF.

V gene TRBV2 combines with J gene TRBJ1-2; tentatively, D is TRBD1 (5 bases). Germline CDR1 and CDR2: SNHLY and FYNNEI. V was shortened by 8 bases and J by 4 bases, with 26 bases between the two germline ends. The CDR3 length is 17 residues. This CDR3 reads CASEILVTGTDLYGYTF. CDR3 in DNA: TGTGCCAGCGAAATTCTGGTGACTGGGACTGATCTCTATGGCTACACCTTC.

This clonotype was counted between two and nine times. The chain employs TRBV28 and TRBJ1-2; D is ambiguous. The V gene's germline CDR1 is MDHEN and CDR2 SYDVKM. The V end was cut by 4 bases, the J end by 4 bases, with 13 bases between. This CDR3 is built from 14 residues. CDR3 in DNA: TGTGCCAGCAGTTCCCCGACGGAACCCTATGGCTACACCTTC. This translates into CASSSPTEPYGYTF.

The J gene is TRBJ2-7, the V gene TRBV7-2; 7 bases fit TRBD1. There are 15 residues in the CDR3. Unmatched junction bases numbered 9, after V lost 5 bases and J lost 2 bases. Germline loops: CDR1 SGHTA, CDR2 FQGNSA. CDR3: CASSLTGTDPYEQYF. The CDR3 DNA follows: TGTGCCAGCAGCCTGACCGGGACAGACCCCTACGAGCAGTACTTC.

This clonotype was recorded a few times. V is TRBV29-1 and J is TRBJ2-7; 10 nucleotides agree with TRBD1. Germline values: CDR1 SQVTM, CDR2 ANQGSEA. Trimming removed 7 bases from V and 3 bases from J; junction bases left unmatched: 9. There are 14 residues in the CDR3. CDR3 protein: CSALDRGLNYEQYF. The CDR3 nucleotides read TGCAGCGCTCTTGACAGGGGGCTCAACTACGAGCAGTACTTC.

A few counts support this clonotype. The V call is TRBV5-1, the J call TRBJ2-5, with D possibly matching TRBD2 (5 bases). Germline-derived CDR1 and CDR2 are SGHRS and YFSETQ. Trimming took 4 bases from V and 2 from J, leaving 15 bases between them. CDR3 size: 15 residues. In DNA form, the CDR3 reads TGCGCCAGCAGCCCCCGGGATCCCAATCAAGAGACCCAGTACTTC. This translates into CASSPRDPNQETQYF. The full variable domain, with the rest looked up from reference TRBV5-1 and TRBJ2-5, is KAGVTQTPRYLIKTRGQQVTLSCSPISGHRSVSWYQQTPGQGLQFLFEYFSETQRNKGNFPGRFSGRQFSNSRSEMNVSTLELGDSALYLCASSPRDPNQETQYFGPGTRLLVL.

This CDR3 reads CASSEFFGRESYEQYF. The CDR3 DNA sequence: TGTGCCAGCAGTGAATTTTTCGGTAGGGAATCCTACGAGCAGTATTTT. This sequence joins TRBV25-1 and TRBJ2-3; D is ambiguous. V dropped 1 base and J dropped 11 bases, with 22 bases sitting between them. Germline-derived CDR1 and CDR2 are MGHDK and SYGVNS. This CDR3 has 16 amino acids.

This clonotype was counted only a few times. The gene calls are TRBV5-1 and TRBJ2-1; D is perhaps TRBD1 (6 bases). CDR3 length: 18 residues. V lost 6 bases and J 0 bases, leaving 22 bases between the germline ends. Germline V lookup: CDR1 SGHRS, CDR2 YFSETQ. The CDR3 sequence is CASTPQAGTPSSYNEQFF. Written as DNA, the CDR3 is TGCGCCAGCACCCCCCAGGCAGGGACACCGAGCTCCTACAATGAGCAGTTCTTC.

This clonotype was counted only a few times. The chain has TRBV28 and TRBJ2-7; possibly TRBD1 for D (6 bases). CDR1 MDHEN and CDR2 SYDVKM come from the germline V gene. The CDR3 extends over 15 amino acids. Trimming left V 3 bases short and J 2 bases short, with 14 bases between. The CDR3: CASSFWGRSTYEQYF. Written as DNA, the CDR3 is TGTGCCAGCAGTTTCTGGGGGCGATCCACCTACGAGCAGTACTTC.

In nucleotides, the CDR3 is TGTGCCAGCAGCCGCGGGGGGGCCTGGAATGAGCAGTTCTTC. Protein sequence: CASSRGGAWNEQFF. This rearrangement joins TRBV7-9 to TRBJ2-1; 9 nucleotides line up with TRBD2. This CDR3 has 14 amino acids. The germline V gene has CDR1 SEHNR and CDR2 FQNEAQ (reference sequence). V lost 5 bases and J lost 7; bases outside the gene matches: 6.

The V call is TRBV24-1, the J call TRBJ2-2; 7 bases agree with TRBD2. Per germline, CDR1 KGHDR and CDR2 SFDVKD. The ends lost 9 bases at V and 0 bases at J; junction bases unmatched: 3. CDR3 length: 14 residues. The CDR3 is CATGGEANTGELFF. The CDR3 DNA reads as TGTGCCACCGGGGGGGAGGCGAACACCGGGGAGCTGTTTTTT.

This chain connects TRBV9 to TRBJ2-1; TRBD2 might be the D (6 bases). The CDR3 has 16 amino acids. V lost 0 bases, J lost 0 bases, and 10 bases lay in between. CDR1 and CDR2 (germline): SGDLS, YYNGEE. The CDR3: CASSVDAGGSYNEQFF. The CDR3 region has the DNA TGTGCCAGCAGCGTAGACGCCGGGGGCTCCTACAATGAGCAGTTCTTC.

The V and J genes are TRBV10-3 and TRBJ2-7; 8 bases line up with TRBD1. The CDR3 is 13 amino acids. Germline V gives CDR1 ENHRY, CDR2 SYGVKD. With 7 bases clipped from V and 2 bases from J, the junction kept 4 bases outside the gene matches. CDR3 sequence: CAIKDREPYEQYF. The CDR3 DNA sequence: TGTGCCATCAAGGACAGGGAACCCTACGAGCAGTACTTC.